This T cell receptor beta chain was captured in a study of human T cells and chemical hapten exposure. The wider study: Alopecia areata, totalis and universalis patients, mostly female, were included. Findings of the study overall: Versus controls, significantly more large CDR3 similarity clusters arose from expanded TCRs.

This clonotype has only a few counts. Its antigen is currently unknown. TCRdb passed the RACE reads through MiXCR, listing each CDR3 protein once. Found here are around 56,000 distinct CDR3 sequences, 9.9% of them singletons; the top ten hold 8% to 10%. Trimming shortened V by 5 bases and J by 7 bases, and 15 bases separated the two germline ends. The CDR3 has 14 amino acids. CDR1 and CDR2 from the germline V gene are MDHEN and SYDVKM. Described time point: pre-sensitization, week 0. As to treatment: therapeutic diphenylcyclopropenone sensitization with weekly scalp DPC. Blood was collected ahead of every patch test applied.

The clonotype originates from a man aged 35 to 55 with alopecia areata. Some clones in this sample may be carry-over from other donors' samples. The sequences come from whole blood, collected in connection with sensitization to the hapten diphenylcyclopropenone (DPC). The chain has TRBV28 and TRBJ2-1, with D perhaps matching TRBD2 (6 bases). CDR3 loop: CASSPIRENNEQFF. The CDR3 bases are TGTGCCAGCAGTCCTATTCGGGAGAATAATGAGCAGTTCTTC.